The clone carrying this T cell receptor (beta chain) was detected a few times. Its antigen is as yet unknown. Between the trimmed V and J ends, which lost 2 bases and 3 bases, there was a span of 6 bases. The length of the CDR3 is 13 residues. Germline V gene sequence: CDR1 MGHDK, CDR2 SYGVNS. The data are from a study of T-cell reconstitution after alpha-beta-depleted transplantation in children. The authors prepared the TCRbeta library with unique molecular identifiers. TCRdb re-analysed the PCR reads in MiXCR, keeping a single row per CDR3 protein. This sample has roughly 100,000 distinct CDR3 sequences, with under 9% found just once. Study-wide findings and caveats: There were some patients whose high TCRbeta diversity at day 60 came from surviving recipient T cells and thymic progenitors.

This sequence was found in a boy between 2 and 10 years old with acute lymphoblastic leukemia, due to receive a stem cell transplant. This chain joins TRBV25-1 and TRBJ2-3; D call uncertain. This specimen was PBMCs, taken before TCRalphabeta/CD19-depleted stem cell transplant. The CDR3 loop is CASSEGITDTQYF. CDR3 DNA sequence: TGTGCCAGCAGTGAAGGCATTACAGATACGCAGTATTTT.